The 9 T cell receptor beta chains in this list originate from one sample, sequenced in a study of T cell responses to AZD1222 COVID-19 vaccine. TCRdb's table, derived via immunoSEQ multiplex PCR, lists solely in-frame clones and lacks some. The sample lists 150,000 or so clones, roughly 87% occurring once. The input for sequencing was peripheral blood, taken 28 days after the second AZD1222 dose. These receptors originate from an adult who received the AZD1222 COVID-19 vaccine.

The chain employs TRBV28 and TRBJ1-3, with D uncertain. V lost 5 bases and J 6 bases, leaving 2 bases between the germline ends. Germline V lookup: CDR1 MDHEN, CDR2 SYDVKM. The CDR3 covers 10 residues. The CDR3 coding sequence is TGTGCCAGCAGTCAAAACACCATATATTTT. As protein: CASSQNTIYF.

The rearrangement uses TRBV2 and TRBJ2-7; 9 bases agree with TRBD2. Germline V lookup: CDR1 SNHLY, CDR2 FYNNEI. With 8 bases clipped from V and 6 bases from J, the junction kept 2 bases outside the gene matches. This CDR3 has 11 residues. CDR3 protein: CASVRGGEQYF. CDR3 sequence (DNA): TGTGCCAGCGTGCGGGGGGGCGAGCAGTACTTC.

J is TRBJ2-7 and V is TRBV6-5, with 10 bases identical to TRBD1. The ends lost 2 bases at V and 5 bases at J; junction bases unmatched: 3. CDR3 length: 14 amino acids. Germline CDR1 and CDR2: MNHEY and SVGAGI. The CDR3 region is CASSYAGTGDEQYF. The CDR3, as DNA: TGTGCCAGCAGTTACGCCGGGACAGGGGACGAGCAGTACTTC.

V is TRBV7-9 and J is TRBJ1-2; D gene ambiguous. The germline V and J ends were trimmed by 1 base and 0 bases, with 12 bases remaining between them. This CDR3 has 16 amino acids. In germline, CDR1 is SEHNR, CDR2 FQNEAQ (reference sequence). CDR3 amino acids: CASSLVGQEANYGYTF. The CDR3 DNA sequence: TGTGCCAGCAGCTTAGTCGGGCAGGAAGCTAACTATGGCTACACCTTC.

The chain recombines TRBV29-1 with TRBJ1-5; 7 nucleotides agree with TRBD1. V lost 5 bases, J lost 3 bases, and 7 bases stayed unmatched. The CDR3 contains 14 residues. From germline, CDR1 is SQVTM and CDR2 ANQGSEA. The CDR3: CSVSTGTDNQPQHF. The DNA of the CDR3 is TGCAGCGTTTCGACCGGGACAGACAATCAGCCCCAGCATTTT.

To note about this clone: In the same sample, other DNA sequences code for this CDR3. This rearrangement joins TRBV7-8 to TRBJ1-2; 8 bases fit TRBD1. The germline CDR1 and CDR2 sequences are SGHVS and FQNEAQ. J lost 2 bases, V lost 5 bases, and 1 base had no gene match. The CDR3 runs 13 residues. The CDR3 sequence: CASSRQGNYGYTF. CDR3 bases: TGTGCCAGCAGCCGACAGGGGAACTATGGCTACACCTTC.

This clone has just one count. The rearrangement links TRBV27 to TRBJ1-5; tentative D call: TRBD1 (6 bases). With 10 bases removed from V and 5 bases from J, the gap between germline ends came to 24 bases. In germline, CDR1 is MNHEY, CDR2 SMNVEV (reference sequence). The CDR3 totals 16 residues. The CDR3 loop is CATGQALRGRDQPQHF. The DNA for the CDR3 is TGTGCCACCGGCCAGGCTCTCAGGGGTAGGGATCAGCCCCAGCATTTT.

Written as DNA, the CDR3 is TGTGCCAGCAGCTTAAGGTCAGGGTGGGGTCACGAGCAGTACTTC. It yields the protein CASSLRSGWGHEQYF. The chain is built from TRBV7-2 and TRBJ2-7, with D maybe TRBD1 (5 bases). From germline, CDR1 is SGHTA and CDR2 FQGNSA. This CDR3 has 15 residues. With 2 bases removed from V and 5 bases from J, the gap between germline ends came to 16 bases.

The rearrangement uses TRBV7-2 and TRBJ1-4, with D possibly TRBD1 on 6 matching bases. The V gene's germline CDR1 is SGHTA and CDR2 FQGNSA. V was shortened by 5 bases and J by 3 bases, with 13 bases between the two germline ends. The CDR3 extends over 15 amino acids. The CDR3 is CASSTRTVANEKLFF. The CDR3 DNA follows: TGTGCCAGCAGCACCAGGACAGTCGCTAATGAAAAACTGTTTTTT.